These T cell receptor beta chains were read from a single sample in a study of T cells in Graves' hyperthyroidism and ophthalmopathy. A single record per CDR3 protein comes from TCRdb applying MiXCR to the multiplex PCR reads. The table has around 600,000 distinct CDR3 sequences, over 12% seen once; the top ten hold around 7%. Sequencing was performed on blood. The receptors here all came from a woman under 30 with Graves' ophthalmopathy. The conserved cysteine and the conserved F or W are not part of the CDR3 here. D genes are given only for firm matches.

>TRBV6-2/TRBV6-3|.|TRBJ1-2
ASSLLVSVRGYGYT
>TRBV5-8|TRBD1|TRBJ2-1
ASSGDRSYNEQF
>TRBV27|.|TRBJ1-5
ASSSRIRQTRDQPQH
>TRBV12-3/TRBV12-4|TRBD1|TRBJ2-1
ASRQGRAEQF
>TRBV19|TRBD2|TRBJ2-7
ASSTSGRTEQY
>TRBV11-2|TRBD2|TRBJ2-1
ASSLGTTGGIFSYNEQF
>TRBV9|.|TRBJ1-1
ASSSREEAF
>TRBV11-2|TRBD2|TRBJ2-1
ASSSQGPSLAETSYNEQF
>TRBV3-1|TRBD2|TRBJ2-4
APRGGSQNIQY
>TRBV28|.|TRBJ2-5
ASSLPGETQY
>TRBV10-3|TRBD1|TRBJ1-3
AIRPPGTDGNTIY
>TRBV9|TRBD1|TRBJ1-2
ASSVEEQGVSYGYT
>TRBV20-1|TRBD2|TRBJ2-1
SARRTRGDEQF
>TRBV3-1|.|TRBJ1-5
ASSQDGGYSNQPQH
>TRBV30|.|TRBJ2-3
AWSVGGDTQY
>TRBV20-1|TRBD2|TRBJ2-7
SAAGTSGKGEQY
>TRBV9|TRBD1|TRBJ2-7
ASSVDLGQVHTYEQY
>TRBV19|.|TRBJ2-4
ASSRTANDLAKNIQY
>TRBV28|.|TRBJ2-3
ASSRTWSTDTQY
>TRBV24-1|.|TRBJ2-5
ATSGLRDFQETQY
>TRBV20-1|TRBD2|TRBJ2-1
SLEREGLYEQF
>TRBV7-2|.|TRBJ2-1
ASSLRAGQPDNEQF
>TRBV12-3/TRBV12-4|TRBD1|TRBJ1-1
ASSFRGRGGNTEAF
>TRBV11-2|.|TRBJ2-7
ASSFREYSYEQY
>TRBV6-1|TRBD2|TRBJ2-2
ASGLYLAGGRRTGELF
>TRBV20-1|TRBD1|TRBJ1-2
TINPGQVEVGAGYT
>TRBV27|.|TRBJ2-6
ASSLFQGGTGANVLT
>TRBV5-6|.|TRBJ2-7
ASSLVQGNYEQY
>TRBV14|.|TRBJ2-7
ASSQEVARTFYEQY
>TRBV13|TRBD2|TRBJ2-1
ASSLTGGVDEQF
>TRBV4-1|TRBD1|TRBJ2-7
ASSHQDRGPSYEQY
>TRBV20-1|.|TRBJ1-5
SAREFGPNQPQH
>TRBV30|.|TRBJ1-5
AWSPGDQPQH
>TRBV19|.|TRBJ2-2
ASSQGPAPGELF
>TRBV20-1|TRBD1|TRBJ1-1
SPRTGRLNTEAF
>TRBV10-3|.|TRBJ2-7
AISVEQGTDEQY
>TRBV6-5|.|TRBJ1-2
ASSYPQEVGGYT
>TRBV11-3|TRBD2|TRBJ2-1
ASTRTSDDEQF
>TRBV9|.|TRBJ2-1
ASSVRDTEQF
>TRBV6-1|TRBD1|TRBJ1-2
ASSQSSTGPLNYGYT
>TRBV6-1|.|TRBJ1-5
ASSLEGRNQPQH
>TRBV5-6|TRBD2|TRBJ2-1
ASSGSGGRAYNEQF
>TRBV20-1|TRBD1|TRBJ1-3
SATTWTGPNSGNTIY
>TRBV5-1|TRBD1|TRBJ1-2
ASGASGQGIFMGYT
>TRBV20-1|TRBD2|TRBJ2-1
SALGTSGSIGNEQF
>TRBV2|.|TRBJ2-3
ASSDRPLGQGKGDTQY
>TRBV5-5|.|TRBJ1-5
ASSLASYRGSGPQH
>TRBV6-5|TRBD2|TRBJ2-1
ASSYSGTSGSGNEQF
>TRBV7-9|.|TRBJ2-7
ASSFKTGLSYEQY
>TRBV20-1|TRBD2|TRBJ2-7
SARDEKAGGPEDEQY
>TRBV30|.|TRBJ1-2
AWSELGPAHDYGYT
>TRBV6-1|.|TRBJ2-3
ASSFSQGTDTQY